This T cell receptor (beta chain) was found in a study of cytomegalovirus exposure and HLA in healthy donors. About the research overall: A previous analysis identified approximately 110 million unique TCR beta sequences derived from around 200 million T cells.

Whole-study findings and limits: In vitro, a few CMV-associated chains proved specific for CMV antigens. High specificity and sensitivity for cytomegalovirus status were reported for the classifier.

Turning to this clone: What it recognizes is unknown.

The PCR used 60 Vbeta and 13 Jbeta primers. The method was immunoSEQ multiplex PCR; TCRdb's version includes in-frame clones alone and lacks a portion of them. The sample holds around 200,000 clones; roughly 90% are singletons and the top ten take approximately 1%. The germline V gene encodes CDR1 SGHTA and CDR2 FQGTGA. The CDR3 sequence is 16 residues long. Trimming removed 1 base from V and 3 bases from J, with 16 bases in between. This chain connects TRBV7-3 to TRBJ2-7, with TRBD2 as a possible D gene (7 bases). Material for sequencing was PBMCs. This sequence was found in a woman younger than 30 in good health and CMV-seronegative. The chain's CDR3 is CASSLRSRGAGYEQYF. CDR3 nucleotides: TGTGCCAGCAGCTTAAGGAGCCGGGGGGCTGGCTACGAGCAGTACTTC.